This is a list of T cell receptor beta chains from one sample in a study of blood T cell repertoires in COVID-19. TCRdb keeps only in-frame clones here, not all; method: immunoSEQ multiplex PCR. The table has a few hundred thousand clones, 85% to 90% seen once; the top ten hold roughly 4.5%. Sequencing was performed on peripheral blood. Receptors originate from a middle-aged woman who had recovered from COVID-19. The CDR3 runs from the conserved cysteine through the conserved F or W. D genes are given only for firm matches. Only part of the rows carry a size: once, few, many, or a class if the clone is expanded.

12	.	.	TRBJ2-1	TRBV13	TGTGCCAGCAGCCCTACGGCGGGTGAGCAGTTCTTC	CASSPTAGEQFF
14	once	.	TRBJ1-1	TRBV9	TGTGCCAGCAGCGTAGAGGGGGTGGCCACTGAAGCTTTCTTT	CASSVEGVATEAFF
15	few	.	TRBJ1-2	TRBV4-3	TGCGCCAGCAGCCAAGAAAACGGGTATGGCTATGGCTACACCTTC	CASSQENGYGYGYTF
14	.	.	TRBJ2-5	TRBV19	TGTGCCAGTAGTACACAGGGTGGGGGTGAGACCCAGTACTTC	CASSTQGGGETQYF
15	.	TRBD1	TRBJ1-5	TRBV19	TGTGCCAGTAGGGGGGGACAGGGCTCAGGACAGCCCCAGCATTTT	CASRGGQGSGQPQHF
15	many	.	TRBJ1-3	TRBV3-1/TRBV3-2	TGTGCCAGCAGCCAAGAGTACAGATCTGGAAACACCATATATTTT	CASSQEYRSGNTIYF
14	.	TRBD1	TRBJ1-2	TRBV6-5	TGTGCCAGCAGTTTAGACAGGGAGGATTACGGCTACACCTTC	CASSLDREDYGYTF
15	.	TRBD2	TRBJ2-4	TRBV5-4	TGTGCCAGCAGCTTGGGTTCGGGGGGGGTAAACATTCAGTACTTC	CASSLGSGGVNIQYF
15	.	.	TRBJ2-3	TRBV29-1	TGCAGCGTTGAGGGGGGGCCCACTAGCACAGATACGCAGTATTTT	CSVEGGPTSTDTQYF
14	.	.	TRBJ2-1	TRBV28	TGTGCCAGCAGCGGCCGCAGGGCCTACAATGAGCAGTTCTTC	CASSGRRAYNEQFF
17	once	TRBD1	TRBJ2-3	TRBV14	TGTGCCAGCAGCCCTCGTTTCGGGACAGGGGGCCTCGATACGCAGTATTTT	CASSPRFGTGGLDTQYF
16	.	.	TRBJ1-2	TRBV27	TGTGCCAGCAGGCGAAAGGTCGGAGGGACTAACTATGGCTACACCTTC	CASRRKVGGTNYGYTF
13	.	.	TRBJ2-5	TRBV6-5	TGTGCCAGCAGTTTCAGTTTTAAAGAGACCCAGTACTTC	CASSFSFKETQYF
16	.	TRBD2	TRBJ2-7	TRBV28	TGTGCCAGCAGTCCCTTGGGCGGGGGGGCCGTGTACGAGCAGTACTTC	CASSPLGGGAVYEQYF
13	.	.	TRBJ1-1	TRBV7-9	TGTGCCAGCAGCTTAAGACAGGAGACTGAAGCTTTCTTT	CASSLRQETEAFF
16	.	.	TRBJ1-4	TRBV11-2	TGTGCCAGCAGCCCGACCCCCGTTCGGAGTAATGAAAAACTGTTTTTT	CASSPTPVRSNEKLFF
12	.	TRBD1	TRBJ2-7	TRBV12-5	TGTGCTAGTGGATCAGGGGGCTACGAGCAGTACTTC	CASGSGGYEQYF
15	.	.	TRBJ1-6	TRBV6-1	TGTGCCAGCAGTGACCTTCCTGGCGGCAATTCACCCCTCCACTTT	CASSDLPGGNSPLHF
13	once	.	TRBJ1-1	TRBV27	TGTGCCAGCAGTTTGAGGCTGAACACTGAAGCTTTCTTT	CASSLRLNTEAFF
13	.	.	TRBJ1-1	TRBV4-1	TGCGCCAGCAGCCAAGATGGGGCACAGGAAGCTTTCTTT	CASSQDGAQEAFF
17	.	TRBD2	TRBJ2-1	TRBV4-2	TGTGCCAGCAGCCAAGAAACGCGCCTAGCGGGGGCTCGGGAGCAGTTCTTC	CASSQETRLAGAREQFF
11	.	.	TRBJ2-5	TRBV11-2	TGTGCCAGCCTCAGCCAAGAGACCCAGTACTTC	CASLSQETQYF
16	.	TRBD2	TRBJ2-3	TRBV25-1	TGTGCCAGCAGTGACCCCCACGGGGGGTTCGGCGATACGCAGTATTTT	CASSDPHGGFGDTQYF
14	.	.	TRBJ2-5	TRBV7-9	TGTGCCAGCAGCCATTGGACAAGGGGGGAGACCCAGTACTTC	CASSHWTRGETQYF
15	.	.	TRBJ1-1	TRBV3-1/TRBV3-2	TGTGCCAGCAGCCAAGATCAGGGCCGACCTTGGGAAGCTTTCTTT	CASSQDQGRPWEAFF
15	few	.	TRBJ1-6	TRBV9	TGTGCCAGCAGCGTAGGTGGAGGGGAGGACTCACCCCTCCACTTT	CASSVGGGEDSPLHF
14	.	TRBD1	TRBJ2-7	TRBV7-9	TGTGCCAGCAGCTCCAGGACAGGGCCCCACGAGCAGTACTTC	CASSSRTGPHEQYF
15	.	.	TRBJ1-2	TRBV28	TGTGCCAGCAGTGGTTCGGGGGAGGAAGACTATGGCTACACCTTC	CASSGSGEEDYGYTF
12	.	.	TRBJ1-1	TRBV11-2	TGTGCCAGCAGCTTAGTAGTGAGTGAAGCTTTCTTT	CASSLVVSEAFF
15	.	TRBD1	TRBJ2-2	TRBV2	TGTGCCAGCAGTGAGGACAGGCCGAACACCGGGGAGCTGTTTTTT	CASSEDRPNTGELFF
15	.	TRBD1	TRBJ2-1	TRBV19	TGTGCCAGTAGTTCCGACAGGGTGTTCCACAATGAGCAGTTCTTC	CASSSDRVFHNEQFF
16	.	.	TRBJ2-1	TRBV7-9	TGTGCCAGCGGGGGCGCGCAGGGCAGCTCCTACAATGAGCAGTTCTTC	CASGGAQGSSYNEQFF
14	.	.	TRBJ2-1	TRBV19	TGTGCCAGTAGCACATATGACGGGAACAATGAGCAGTTCTTC	CASSTYDGNNEQFF
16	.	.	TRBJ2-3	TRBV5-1	TGCGCCAGCAGCCCGGCCGGGACTTGGGGGACAGATACGCAGTATTTT	CASSPAGTWGTDTQYF
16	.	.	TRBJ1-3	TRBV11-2	TGTGCCAGCAGCTTCCGTACAGGGATCACTGGAAACACCATATATTTT	CASSFRTGITGNTIYF
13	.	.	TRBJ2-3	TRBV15	TGTGCCACCAGCAGGCATCCGGCAGATACGCAGTATTTT	CATSRHPADTQYF
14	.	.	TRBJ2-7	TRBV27	TGTGCCAGCTCACGGCACAGGGAGCTCTACGAGCAGTACTTC	CASSRHRELYEQYF
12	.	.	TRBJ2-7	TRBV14	TGTGCCAGCAGCCAAGTCGCTGCGGGGCAGTACTTC	CASSQVAAGQYF
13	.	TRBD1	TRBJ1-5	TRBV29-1	TGCAGCGTTCTTCCGGGACAGGGTCTTCCCCAGCATTTT	CSVLPGQGLPQHF